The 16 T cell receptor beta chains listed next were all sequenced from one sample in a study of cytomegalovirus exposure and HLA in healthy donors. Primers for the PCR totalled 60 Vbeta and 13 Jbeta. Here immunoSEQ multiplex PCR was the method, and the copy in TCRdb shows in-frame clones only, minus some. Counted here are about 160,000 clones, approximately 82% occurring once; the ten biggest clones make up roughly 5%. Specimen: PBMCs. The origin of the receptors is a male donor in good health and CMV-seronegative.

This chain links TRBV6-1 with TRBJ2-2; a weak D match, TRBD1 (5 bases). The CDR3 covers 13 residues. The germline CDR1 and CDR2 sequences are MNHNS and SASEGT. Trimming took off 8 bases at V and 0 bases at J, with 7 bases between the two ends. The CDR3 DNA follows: TGTGCCAGCCCCAGGGCGAACACCGGGGAGCTGTTTTTT. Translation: CASPRANTGELFF.

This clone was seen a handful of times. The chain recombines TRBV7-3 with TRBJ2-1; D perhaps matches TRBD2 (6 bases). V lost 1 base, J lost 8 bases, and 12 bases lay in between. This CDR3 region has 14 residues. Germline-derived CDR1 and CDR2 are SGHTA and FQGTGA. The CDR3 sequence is CASSLSQGGDEQFF. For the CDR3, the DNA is TGTGCCAGCAGCTTAAGCCAGGGCGGGGATGAGCAGTTCTTC.

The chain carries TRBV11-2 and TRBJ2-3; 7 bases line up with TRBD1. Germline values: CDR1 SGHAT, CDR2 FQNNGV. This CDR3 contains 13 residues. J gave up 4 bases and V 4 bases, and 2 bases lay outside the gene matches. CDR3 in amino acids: CASSWTGPDTQYF. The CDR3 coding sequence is TGTGCCAGCAGCTGGACAGGCCCAGATACGCAGTATTTT. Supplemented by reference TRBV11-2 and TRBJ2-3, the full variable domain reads EAGVAQSPRYKIIEKRQSVAFWCNPISGHATLYWYQQILGQGPKLLIQFQNNGVVDDSQLPKDRFSAERLKGVDSTLKIQPAKLEDSAVYLCASSWTGPDTQYFGPGTRLTVL.

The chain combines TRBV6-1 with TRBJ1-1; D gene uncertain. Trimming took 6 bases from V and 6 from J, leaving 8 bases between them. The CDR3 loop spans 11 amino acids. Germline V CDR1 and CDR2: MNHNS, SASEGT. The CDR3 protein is CASRTPSEAFF. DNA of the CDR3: TGTGCCAGCAGGACACCTTCTGAAGCTTTCTTT.

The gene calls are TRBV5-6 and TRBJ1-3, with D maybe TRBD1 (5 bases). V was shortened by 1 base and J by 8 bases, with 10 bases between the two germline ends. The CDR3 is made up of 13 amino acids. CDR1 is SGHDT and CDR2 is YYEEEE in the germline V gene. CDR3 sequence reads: CASSLQGGDTIYF. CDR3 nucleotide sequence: TGTGCCAGCAGCTTGCAAGGAGGGGACACCATATATTTT.

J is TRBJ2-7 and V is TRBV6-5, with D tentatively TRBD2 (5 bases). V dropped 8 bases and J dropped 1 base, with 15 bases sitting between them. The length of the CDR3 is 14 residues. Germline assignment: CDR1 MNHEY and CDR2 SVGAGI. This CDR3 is CASRSQRGSYEQYF. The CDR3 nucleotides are TGTGCCAGCCGTAGCCAACGAGGGTCCTACGAGCAGTACTTC.

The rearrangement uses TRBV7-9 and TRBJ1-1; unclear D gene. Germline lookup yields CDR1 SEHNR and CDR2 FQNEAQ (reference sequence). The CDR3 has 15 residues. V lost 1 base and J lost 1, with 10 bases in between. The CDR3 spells CASSLGSQRNTEAFF. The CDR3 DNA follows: TGTGCCAGCAGCTTAGGGAGTCAGAGGAACACTGAAGCTTTCTTT.

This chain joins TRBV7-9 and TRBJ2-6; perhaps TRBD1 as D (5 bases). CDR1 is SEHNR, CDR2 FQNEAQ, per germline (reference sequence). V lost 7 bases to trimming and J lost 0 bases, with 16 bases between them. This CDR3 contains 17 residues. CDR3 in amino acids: CASTITTGASGANVLTF. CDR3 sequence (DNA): TGTGCCAGCACCATTACCACAGGCGCCTCTGGGGCCAACGTCCTGACTTTC.

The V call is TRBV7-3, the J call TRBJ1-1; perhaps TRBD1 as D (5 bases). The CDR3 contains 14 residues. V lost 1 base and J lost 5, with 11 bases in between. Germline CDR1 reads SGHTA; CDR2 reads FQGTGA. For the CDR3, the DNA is TGTGCCAGCAGCTTAAGGGGGGTGGGGACTGAAGCTTTCTTT. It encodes CASSLRGVGTEAFF. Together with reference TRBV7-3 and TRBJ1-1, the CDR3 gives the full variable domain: GAGVSQTPSNKVTEKGKYVELRCDPISGHTALYWYRQSLGQGPEFLIYFQGTGAADDSGLPNDRFFAVRPEGSVSTLKIQRTERGDSAVYLCASSLRGVGTEAFFGQGTRLTVV.

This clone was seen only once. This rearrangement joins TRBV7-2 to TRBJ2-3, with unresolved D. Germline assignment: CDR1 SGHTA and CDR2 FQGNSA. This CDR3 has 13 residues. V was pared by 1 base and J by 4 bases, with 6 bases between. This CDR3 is CASSLDGADTQYF. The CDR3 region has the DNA TGTGCCAGCAGCTTAGATGGAGCAGATACGCAGTATTTT. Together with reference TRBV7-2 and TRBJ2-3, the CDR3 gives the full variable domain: GAGVSQSPSNKVTEKGKDVELRCDPISGHTALYWYRQSLGQGLEFLIYFQGNSAPDKSGLPSDRFSAERTGGSVSTLTIQRTQQEDSAVYLCASSLDGADTQYFGPGTRLTVL.

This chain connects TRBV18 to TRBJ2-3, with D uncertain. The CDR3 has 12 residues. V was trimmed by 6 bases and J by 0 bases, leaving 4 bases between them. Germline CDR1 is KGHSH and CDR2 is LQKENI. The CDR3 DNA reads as TGTGCCAGCTCCCGGAGCACAGATACGCAGTATTTT. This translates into CASSRSTDTQYF.

The CDR3 region is CASSSFRGDTQYF. CDR3 DNA: TGTGCCAGCAGCTCATTTCGCGGGGATACGCAGTATTTT. The rearrangement joins TRBV7-3 to TRBJ2-3, with D perhaps TRBD2 (5 bases). Trimming removed 4 bases at V and 6 bases at J, with 11 bases between. The CDR3 spans 13 residues. Germline V gives CDR1 SGHTA, CDR2 FQGTGA.

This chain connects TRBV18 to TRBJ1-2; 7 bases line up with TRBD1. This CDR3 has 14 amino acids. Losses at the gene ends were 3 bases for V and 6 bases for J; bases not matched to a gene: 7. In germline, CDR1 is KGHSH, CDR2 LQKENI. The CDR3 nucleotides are TGTGCCAGCTCACCCCGACAGGGTGTGGATGGCTACACCTTC. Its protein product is CASSPRQGVDGYTF.

The DNA for the CDR3 is TGTGCCAGCAGTCCTCCTAGGAATACCCTCTCTGGAAACACCATATATTTT. The encoded protein is CASSPPRNTLSGNTIYF. The chain combines TRBV28 with TRBJ1-3; D unclear. The CDR3 length is 17 residues. V was trimmed by 5 bases and J by 0 bases, leaving 17 bases between them. The germline gives CDR1 MDHEN, CDR2 SYDVKM.

The CDR3 is CAISDRREHSYNEQFF. The CDR3 bases are TGTGCCATCAGTGATCGGCGGGAGCACAGCTACAATGAGCAGTTCTTC. The chain links TRBV10-3 to TRBJ2-1, with 7 nucleotides matching TRBD2. V gave up 3 bases and J gave up 3 bases; unmatched junction bases: 8. The germline V gene encodes CDR1 ENHRY and CDR2 SYGVKD. The CDR3 spans 16 residues.

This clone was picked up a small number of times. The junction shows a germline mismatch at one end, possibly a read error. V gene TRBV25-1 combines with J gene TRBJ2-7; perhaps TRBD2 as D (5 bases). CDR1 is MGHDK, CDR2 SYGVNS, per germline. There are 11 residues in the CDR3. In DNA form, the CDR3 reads TGTGCCAGCAGCGCCTACGACGAAGCGGACTTC. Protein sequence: CASSAYDEADF.